This T cell receptor beta chain was obtained from a study of OX40 agonist ivuxolimab in advanced cancers. The wider study: The patients received agonistic anti-OX40 (CD134) antibody ivuxolimab. Ivuxolimab was administered intravenously to patients at 0.01 to 10 mg/kg every 2 weeks.

Researchers took blood at baseline, on cycle 4 day 1, and on cycle 7 day 1. TCRdb's copy holds only in-frame clones and misses some; the assay was immunoSEQ multiplex PCR. The table has 73,000 or so clones, about 86% seen once; the top ten hold about 0.75%. This clone was counted only a few times. Its target is not known. Findings and caveats of the study: Clonal expansion was seen in CD4+ and CD8+ blood T cells by week 6 at 0.1 to 3.0 mg/kg.

This receptor was obtained from an adult with an advanced solid tumor such as melanoma, head and neck, liver or kidney cancer. The sequencing used CD4+ or CD8+ T cells sorted from blood, collected in a trial of the OX40 agonist ivuxolimab.

The CDR3 coding sequence is TGTGCCAGCAGCTTCCCGGGGCCAGACGCAGGAAACACCATATATTTT. Translated, it gives CASSFPGPDAGNTIYF. The V and J genes are TRBV7-9 and TRBJ1-3, with D possibly TRBD1 on 5 matching bases. V lost 3 bases and J 4 bases, leaving 16 bases between the germline ends. The CDR3 covers 16 residues. CDR1 SEHNR and CDR2 FQNEAQ come from the germline V gene (reference sequence). The variable domain in full, completed from reference TRBV7-9 and TRBJ1-3, reads DTGVSQNPRHKITKRGQNVTFRCDPISEHNRLYWYRQTLGQGPEFLTYFQNEAQLEKSRLLSDRFSAERPKGSFSTLEIQRTEQGDSAMYLCASSFPGPDAGNTIYFGEGSWLTVV.